This T cell receptor beta chain was identified during a study of T cell changes during pregnancy in multiple sclerosis. The data were produced by immunoSEQ multiplex PCR, yet TCRdb's version contains in-frame clones alone and is incomplete. Here the sample spans 76,000 or so clones, about 94% being singletons. Here the sequenced sample was peripheral blood, taken in the second trimester of pregnancy. The source of this sequence is a female donor in good health, enrolled as a control in a pregnancy study.

The CDR3 DNA follows: TGTGCCAGCAGCTTTAAGGGGACAGGGCTTTACAATGAGCAGTTCTTC. Translating it yields CASSFKGTGLYNEQFF. J is TRBJ2-1 and V is TRBV13; 9 bases are shared with TRBD1. The length of the CDR3 is 16 residues. The germline V gene encodes CDR1 PRHDT and CDR2 FYEKMQ (reference sequence). V shed 3 bases and J 4 bases; nucleotides not matched to a gene: 7.